What follows are 8 T cell receptor beta chains derived from one specimen sequenced in a study of T cells in Graves' hyperthyroidism and ophthalmopathy. Authors of the study amplified TCR beta CDR3 regions from RNA transcripts. The TCR CDR3 was amplified in a first-round RT-PCR using the HTBI primer set. TCRdb re-called the multiplex PCR reads through MiXCR, storing one row per CDR3 protein. Among under 350,000 distinct CDR3 sequences listed, 13% were seen once. Specimen: blood. Source of these receptors: a woman aged 30 to 39 with Graves' hyperthyroidism that later progressed to Graves' ophthalmopathy.

This clonotype was seen at least ten times. The rearrangement joins TRBV28 to TRBJ2-7; D gene ambiguous. V lost 4 bases, J lost 2 bases, and 12 bases lay in between. Germline CDR1 reads MDHEN; CDR2 reads SYDVKM. The length of the CDR3 is 14 residues. The CDR3 DNA reads TGTGCCAGCAGTTCGCCTAGGAATCCCTACGAGCAGTACTTC. It codes for CASSSPRNPYEQYF. Full variable domain (outside the CDR3, taken from reference TRBV28 and TRBJ2-7): DVKVTQSSRYLVKRTGEKVFLECVQDMDHENMFWYRQDPGLGLRLIYFSYDVKMKEKGDIPEGYSVSREKKERFSLILESASTNQTSMYLCASSSPRNPYEQYFGPGTRLTVT.

This clonotype occurred many times. This chain joins TRBV7-2 and TRBJ2-3; D may be TRBD2 (5 bases). CDR1 is SGHTA and CDR2 is FQGNSA in the germline V gene. V was cut by 3 bases and J by 0 bases, with 16 bases left in between. The CDR3 loop spans 17 amino acids. CDR3 nucleotides: TGTGCCAGCAGCTTCCCCCTTTCGGGAACTAGCACAGATACGCAGTATTTT. It yields the protein CASSFPLSGTSTDTQYF.

There are a few counts of this clonotype. The chain couples TRBV6-1 to TRBJ2-3; a weak D match, TRBD1 (6 bases). The CDR3 has 16 residues. Germline V gene lookup returns CDR1 MNHNS and CDR2 SASEGT. The ends were cut back, 4 bases at V and 7 bases at J, with 21 bases in the middle. The CDR3 loop reads CASSAPDRFPKNTQYF. Written as DNA, the CDR3 is TGTGCCAGCAGTGCGCCTGACAGGTTTCCCAAGAATACGCAGTATTTT.

Ten or more counts support this clonotype. The rearrangement uses TRBV11-2 and TRBJ2-2; 11 bases line up with TRBD2. The CDR3 totals 16 residues. Germline assignment: CDR1 SGHAT and CDR2 FQNNGV. J lost 4 bases, V lost 3 bases, and 4 bases had no gene match. The chain's CDR3 is CASSFSGRALTGELFF. The DNA for the CDR3 is TGTGCCAGCAGCTTTAGCGGGAGGGCCCTCACCGGGGAGCTGTTTTTT.

The chain combines TRBV29-1 with TRBJ2-5; 7 nucleotides align to TRBD1. V shed 2 bases and J 10 bases; nucleotides not matched to a gene: 4. This CDR3 contains 11 residues. In germline, CDR1 is SQVTM, CDR2 ANQGSEA. The CDR3 spells CSVETGVGQYF. CDR3 DNA: TGCAGCGTTGAAACAGGGGTGGGCCAGTACTTC.

The chain is built from TRBV27 and TRBJ2-7, with 8 bases that match TRBD1. Germline lookup yields CDR1 MNHEY and CDR2 SMNVEV (reference sequence). There are 13 residues in the CDR3. The V and J ends lost 8 bases and 5 bases, in that order; junction bases with no gene match: 8. The CDR3 region has the DNA TGTGCCAGCGGGGAGACAGGGGCGGACGAGCAGTACTTC. Residues: CASGETGADEQYF.

This clonotype was observed a single time. The chain couples TRBV5-1 to TRBJ1-2, with D maybe TRBD1 (6 bases). Trimming pared 0 bases from V and 8 bases from J, leaving 14 bases between. The CDR3 is 14 amino acids. Per germline, CDR1 SGHRS and CDR2 YFSETQ. The CDR3 reads CASSLVLGGEGYTF. CDR3 nucleotides: TGCGCCAGCAGCTTGGTATTAGGGGGAGAAGGCTACACCTTC.

This clonotype was observed at least ten times. The chain joins TRBV5-5 to TRBJ2-5; TRBD2 is a possible D gene (5 bases). This CDR3 comprises 15 residues. Germline V gene data show CDR1 as SGHKS and CDR2 as YYEKEE (reference sequence). The V gene lost 4 bases and the J gene lost 3 bases, with 16 bases spanning the gap. CDR3 sequence (DNA): TGTGCCAGCAGCCTAGAGGGCTCCGGCGAAGAGACCCAGTACTTC. It is translated as CASSLEGSGEETQYF.